A selection of T cell receptor beta chains follows, all from one sample in a study of CXCR3-negative and CXCR3-positive naive CD8 T cells. TCRdb reanalyzed the 5' RACE reads, giving one entry per CDR3 protein sequence and no DNA. The sample holds 100,000 to 150,000 distinct CDR3 sequences. Sequenced sample: naive CXCR3+ CD8+ T cells from blood. These receptors all come from a human donor in good health. Some clones in this sample may be carry-over from other donors' samples. Each CDR3 is given with its conserved first and last residue. Fields, in order: J gene, V gene, CDR3 protein.

>TRBJ2-7|TRBV2
CASGEGTGETYEQYF
>TRBJ1-1|TRBV29-1
CSIEAENTEAFF
>TRBJ2-1|TRBV11-2
CASSPPGQGEQFF
>TRBJ2-1|TRBV14
CASSPRETSAYNEQFF
>TRBJ1-1|TRBV4-3
CASSQERHLSTEAFF
>TRBJ1-2|TRBV12-3/TRBV12-4
CASSLVLRIANYGYTF
>TRBJ2-1|TRBV19
CASSIGQTGDEQFF
>TRBJ2-1|TRBV3-1
CASSQGGTTYSYNEQFF
>TRBJ2-1|TRBV11-2
CASSLFRDRYNEQFF
>TRBJ1-4|TRBV7-6
CASRHDSRGDEKLFF
>TRBJ1-1|TRBV29-1
CSVEDEQGRTEAFF
>TRBJ2-7|TRBV25-1
CATRTSGSYEQYF
>TRBJ2-1|TRBV29-1
CSVENPLELGPWQFF
>TRBJ2-1|TRBV19
CASSPQRTDSPFYNEQFF
>TRBJ1-1|TRBV7-2
CASSLTGVPNTEAFF
>TRBJ2-1|TRBV7-3
CASSLLSRDTGYNEQFF
>TRBJ1-1|TRBV6-2/TRBV6-3
CASSYLGVENTEAFF
>TRBJ2-1|TRBV5-1
CASSSRGTSVDEQFF
>TRBJ2-6|TRBV7-2
CASSPLAGANVLTF
>TRBJ2-1|TRBV5-1
CASSGSGSLYNEQFF
>TRBJ2-1|TRBV20-1
CSARDWGADRSYNEQFF
>TRBJ2-2|TRBV29-1
CCGTLNTGELFF
>TRBJ2-7|TRBV28
CASSAGSGAYEQYF
>TRBJ1-2|TRBV12-3/TRBV12-4
CASSLDSDLNYGYTF
>TRBJ2-2|TRBV12-3/TRBV12-4
CASSFILQGTGELFF
>TRBJ1-1|TRBV5-1
CASSLRGEAEAFF
>TRBJ2-1|TRBV5-4
CASSSPRNEQFF
>TRBJ2-5|TRBV20-1
CSARQGLPTQETQYF
>TRBJ2-1|TRBV7-9
CAGSLTLGNEQFF
>TRBJ1-1|TRBV20-1
CSATQRDPMNTEAFF
>TRBJ2-5|TRBV6-6
CAGGYGPQETQYF
>TRBJ1-1|TRBV28
CASSLIPAEGPWNTEAFF
>TRBJ1-1|TRBV12-5
CASGLGNTEAFF
>TRBJ2-3|TRBV28
CASSFPPGLDTDTQYF
>TRBJ1-1|TRBV5-5
CASSLEVNRAVPEAFF
>TRBJ2-3|TRBV12-3/TRBV12-4
CASSSLTAGTQSEADTQYF
>TRBJ1-5|TRBV27
CASSFSNQPQHF
>TRBJ1-1|TRBV10-1
CASSETGWGTEAFF
>TRBJ2-1|TRBV7-7
CASSPLVSDTVDEQFF
>TRBJ2-2|TRBV4-1
CASSQVHRTGTGELFF
>TRBJ1-1|TRBV29-1
CSVEVDGHLNTEAFF
>TRBJ1-4|TRBV15
CTTSRPGQGLPSNEKLFF
>TRBJ1-1|TRBV5-5
CASSFYEEDTEAFF
>TRBJ1-2|TRBV15
CATSSRMGQGTYGYTF
>TRBJ1-1|TRBV5-1
CASSLAGEVTEAFF
>TRBJ2-1|TRBV6-5
CASSPGGYEQFF
>TRBJ1-5|TRBV6-1
CASSEFNGQPQHF